This T cell receptor beta chain emerged from a study of human CD8 memory T cell subsets. Study-wide results and caveats: Diversity, measured as normalized Shannon-Wiener diversity, was similarly high in stem-like memory and precursor exhausted T cells. Effector memory cells did not share this.

Points on this clonotype: The antigen remains unidentified.

UMI-labeled 5' RACE generated the TCR beta libraries. After re-calling the 5' RACE reads, TCRdb lists one entry per CDR3 protein, DNA absent. Here the sample table reports 15,000 to 20,000 distinct CDR3 sequences. In germline, CDR1 is LGHNA, CDR2 YSLEER. CDR3 length: 14 amino acids. PBMC were sourced from healthy-donor buffy coats. Negative magnetic separation was used for the enrichment of total CD8+ T cells. The V call is TRBV4-3, the J call TRBJ1-1; the D call of TRBD1 rests on TCRdb alone, since no DNA is present to check it. The source is a human donor in good health. Sequenced input: CD8+ stem-like memory T cells (TSCM and TCM) sorted from PBMCs. Indicated subset: stem-like memory CD8 T cells (TSTEM), CCR7+ PD-1- TIGIT-. The CDR3 here is CASSQEAGYTEAFF.